This T cell receptor (beta chain) was retrieved from a study of blood T cell repertoires in COVID-19. Background on the study: Researchers got acute and convalescent COVID-19 samples from the United States, Italy and Spain. PBMCs, B-cell-depleted T cells, or T cells provided the cDNA or gDNA that made up the material.

Original processing notes: The assay estimated nucleated cells by amplifying reference gene primers. Profiled with immunoSEQ multiplex PCR; TCRdb holds only in-frame clones, not every one. V and J calls and clone size follow that table, whereas D and trimming were derived from the DNA. The table includes 250,000 to 300,000 clones, roughly 90% detected once. The CDR3 length is 17 residues. The J segment lost 0 bases and the V segment lost 0 bases, leaving 4 bases of the junction unmatched. Per germline, CDR1 LNHNV and CDR2 YYDKDF (reference sequence). This clone was detected only once. Source material: PBMCs or T cells enriched from blood (not recorded which). The chain joins TRBV15 to TRBJ2-2; 7 positions agree with TRBD2. The sequence was obtained from a woman in her thirties who had recovered from COVID-19. This chain's CDR3 is CATSRDPSGSNTGELFF. The CDR3 DNA follows: TGTGCCACCAGCAGAGACCCTAGCGGTTCGAACACCGGGGAGCTGTTTTTT.